This TCR beta chain is drawn from a study of blood T cell repertoires in COVID-19. Study summary: Sites across the United States, Italy and Spain contributed samples from acute and convalescent COVID-19. PBMCs, B-cell-depleted T cells, or T cells provided the cDNA or gDNA that made up the material.

This clone was found a few times. The trim removed 4 bases at V and 5 bases at J, leaving 9 bases unmatched. The CDR3 has 17 residues. Germline CDR1 and CDR2: SGHTA and FQGTGA. Original analysis: The authors estimated nucleated cell counts from reference gene primer amplification. Some clones are missing from TCRdb's copy, which holds only in-frame ones; the method was immunoSEQ multiplex PCR. That table gives V, J and clone size, and the DNA gave D and trimming. This sample carries 100,000 to 130,000 clones, approximately 70% of them seen once, and the ten largest clones take less than 2%. What was sequenced was peripheral blood. This clonotype originated in a woman aged 40-49 years with acute or convalescent COVID-19. The chain couples TRBV7-3 to TRBJ2-2, with 11 bases lining up with TRBD1. The CDR3 spells CASSSSGTGGSTGELFF. In DNA form, the CDR3 reads TGTGCCAGCAGCTCCTCCGGGACAGGGGGAAGTACCGGGGAGCTGTTTTTT.